Below, one T cell receptor (beta chain) is given with its context. CDR1 and CDR2 (germline): LGHDT, YNNKEL (reference sequence). There are 14 residues in the CDR3. V shed 7 bases and J 5 bases; nucleotides not matched to a gene: 8. This study enrolled people aged 18 to 89 from about two dozen US geographic areas. This record belongs to a study of blood T cell repertoires in COVID-19. Overall study: Samples representing acute and convalescent COVID-19 were sourced from the United States, Italy and Spain.

Authors' methods: Amplifying reference gene primers gave estimates of nucleated cell counts. TCRdb keeps only in-frame clones here, not all; method: immunoSEQ multiplex PCR. For V, J and clone size, that table is used; D and trimming come from the DNA. The data show some 240,000 clones, around 83% seen once. The J gene is TRBJ2-5, the V gene TRBV3-1 (or the pseudogene TRBV3-2); 9 nucleotides agree with TRBD1. Sequenced input: PBMCs or T cells enriched from blood (not recorded which). The receptor was isolated from a woman aged 45 to 65 who had been exposed to COVID-19. CDR3 amino acids: CASTTGTGWETQYF. CDR3 bases: TGTGCCAGCACCACCGGGACAGGGTGGGAGACCCAGTACTTC.